One sample yielded the 17 T cell receptor beta chains listed below, sequenced in a study of blood T cell repertoires in COVID-19. Assay: immunoSEQ multiplex PCR; the TCRdb copy retains only in-frame clones and omits some. The sample contains around 150,000 clones, roughly 71% of which appear only once. Sequencing was carried out using peripheral blood. These receptors were collected from a woman aged 80 or over with acute or convalescent COVID-19.

V usage is TRBV5-1 and J usage is TRBJ2-5, with D perhaps matching TRBD2 (6 bases). Germline V gene lookup returns CDR1 SGHRS and CDR2 YFSETQ. This CDR3 region has 14 residues. Trimming left V 1 base short and J 5 bases short, with 12 bases between. The CDR3 sequence: CASSLNTEGETQYF. CDR3 in DNA: TGCGCCAGCAGCTTGAACACGGAGGGGGAGACCCAGTACTTC.

The chain joins TRBV12-3 or TRBV12-4 to TRBJ1-1, with D perhaps TRBD1 (6 bases). V was trimmed by 5 bases and J by 7 bases, leaving 8 bases between them. This CDR3 is built from 11 residues. The CDR3 sequence is CASSQGFEAFF. CDR3 nucleotide sequence: TGTGCCAGCAGTCAGGGGTTTGAAGCTTTCTTT.

Notes on this clone: Other DNA sequences within the sample encode an identical CDR3. V usage is TRBV7-3 and J usage is TRBJ2-3; the D is unclear. Germline V CDR1 and CDR2: SGHTA, FQGTGA. CDR3 length: 13 amino acids. The ends were cut back, 4 bases at V and 0 bases at J, with 5 bases in the middle. Written as DNA, the CDR3 is TGTGCCAGCAGCTCGACTAGCACAGATACGCAGTATTTT. Protein product: CASSSTSTDTQYF.

This clone turned up a few times. V usage is TRBV21-1 and J usage is TRBJ2-1; TRBD1, the table's D call, lacks a check against the DNA. TRBV21-1 is annotated as a pseudogene. The CDR3 has 18 amino acids. CDR3: CASRVGPGEDRAYNEQFF. CDR3 nucleotide sequence: TGTGCCAGCAGAGTCGGACCCGGTGAGGACAGGGCCTACAATGAGCAGTTCTTC.

CDR3 DNA sequence: TGTGCCAGCAGCGAACTAAATTCACCCCTCCACTTT. Translated: CASSELNSPLHF. The chain recombines TRBV7-8 with TRBJ1-6; D unresolved. The CDR3 totals 12 residues. Per germline, CDR1 SGHVS and CDR2 FQNEAQ. Trimming shortened V by 5 bases and J by 7 bases, and 6 bases separated the two germline ends. Variable domain in full (rest from reference TRBV7-8 and TRBJ1-6): GAGVSQSPRYKVAKRGQDVALRCDPISGHVSLFWYQQALGQGPEFLTYFQNEAQLDKSGLPSDRFFAERPEGSVSTLKIQRTQQEDSAVYLCASSELNSPLHFGNGTRLTVT.

The rearrangement joins TRBV5-1 to TRBJ1-4; D possibly corresponds to TRBD1 (6 bases). V lost 0 bases and J 5 bases, leaving 11 bases between the germline ends. The CDR3 length is 15 residues. Germline assignment: CDR1 SGHRS and CDR2 YFSETQ. CDR3: CASSLEQGPNEKLFF. CDR3 sequence (DNA): TGCGCCAGCAGCTTGGAACAGGGACCAAATGAAAAACTGTTTTTT.

The chain combines TRBV7-4 with TRBJ1-5; D not certain. Trimming pared 2 bases from V and 6 bases from J, leaving 5 bases between. Germline assignment: CDR1 SGHVT and CDR2 SQSDAQ. The CDR3 loop spans 12 amino acids. The CDR3 loop is CASSLRGQPQHF. CDR3 DNA sequence: TGTGCCAGCAGCTTAAGAGGTCAGCCCCAGCATTTT.

This clone was found a few times. The chain carries TRBV5-5 and TRBJ1-2, with D possibly TRBD1 on 5 matching bases. Germline V gives CDR1 SGHKS, CDR2 YYEKEE (reference sequence). Trimming stripped 1 base from V and 0 bases from J, with 13 bases between. The CDR3 runs 16 residues. The CDR3 bases are TGTGCCAGCAGCTTGAGTCTAGGACAAGCTAACTATGGCTACACCTTC. Translated, it gives CASSLSLGQANYGYTF.

This chain connects TRBV5-5 to TRBJ1-1; perhaps TRBD1 as D (6 bases). This CDR3 spans 12 amino acids. Trimming removed 7 bases at V and 1 base at J, with 8 bases between. Germline assignment: CDR1 SGHKS and CDR2 YYEKEE (reference sequence). Here the CDR3 DNA reads TGTGCCAGCTCCAGGGGGAACACTGAAGCTTTCTTT. Translation: CASSRGNTEAFF.

This clone appeared a few times. The rearrangement uses TRBV7-3 and TRBJ2-3; TRBD2 matches at 10 bases. This CDR3 is 19 amino acids long. The V and J ends lost 4 bases and 1 base, in that order; junction bases with no gene match: 14. Germline assignment: CDR1 SGHTA and CDR2 FQGTGA. The CDR3 nucleotides read TGTGCCAGCAGCTCCCCCGGACTAGCGGACCTTATTGGCACAGATACGCAGTATTTT. It codes for CASSSPGLADLIGTDTQYF. The whole variable domain, remainder taken from reference TRBV7-3 and TRBJ2-3, is GAGVSQTPSNKVTEKGKYVELRCDPISGHTALYWYRQSLGQGPEFLIYFQGTGAADDSGLPNDRFFAVRPEGSVSTLKIQRTERGDSAVYLCASSSPGLADLIGTDTQYFGPGTRLTVL.

The gene calls are TRBV29-1 and TRBJ1-4; perhaps TRBD1 as D (5 bases). With 7 bases removed from V and 6 bases from J, the gap between germline ends came to 15 bases. There are 13 residues in the CDR3. Germline V gene lookup returns CDR1 SQVTM and CDR2 ANQGSEA. The CDR3 reads CSAGGEDDEKLFF. The CDR3 DNA is TGCAGCGCGGGGGGGGAGGACGATGAAAAACTGTTTTTT.

The V gene is TRBV2, the J gene TRBJ1-4; D unclear. V dropped 7 bases and J dropped 15 bases, with 15 bases sitting between them. The CDR3 is made up of 11 amino acids. CDR1 is SNHLY and CDR2 is FYNNEI in the germline V gene. CDR3 protein: CASTERGILFF. The CDR3 nucleotides read TGTGCCAGCACAGAAAGAGGCATATTGTTTTTT.

This clone was seen a few times. The V and J genes are TRBV1 and TRBJ1-1; the table names TRBD1, a call not compared with the DNA. TRBV1 is a pseudogene segment. The CDR3 loop spans 16 amino acids. The CDR3 sequence: CTSSQDPQSRNTEAFF. CDR3 sequence (DNA): TGCACCAGCAGCCAAGATCCACAAAGTCGGAACACTGAAGCTTTCTTT.

The rearrangement uses TRBV2 and TRBJ1-5; a weak D match, TRBD1 (5 bases). The germline gives CDR1 SNHLY, CDR2 FYNNEI. V gave up 6 bases and J gave up 2 bases, with 11 bases separating them. CDR3 size: 14 residues. Here the CDR3 reads CASRLDMGNQPQHF. The CDR3 DNA reads TGTGCCAGCAGGCTGGACATGGGCAATCAGCCCCAGCATTTT. Variable domain in full (rest from reference TRBV2 and TRBJ1-5): EPEVTQTPSHQVTQMGQEVILRCVPISNHLYFYWYRQILGQKVEFLVSFYNNEISEKSEIFDDQFSVERPDGSNFTLKIRSTKLEDSAMYFCASRLDMGNQPQHFGDGTRLSIL.

In its sample, this clone was seen a few times. V usage is TRBV10-3 and J usage is TRBJ1-2; D may be TRBD1 (5 bases). The CDR3 extends over 13 amino acids. V was shortened by 8 bases and J by 6 bases, with 16 bases between the two germline ends. Per the germline V gene, CDR1 is ENHRY and CDR2 is SYGVKD. The CDR3 DNA reads TGTGCCATCTCTATAGCCAGGGAAGATGGCTACACCTTC. This gives the protein CAISIAREDGYTF.

The chain couples TRBV27 to TRBJ2-7; tentatively, D is TRBD1 (6 bases). The ends were cut back, 4 bases at V and 3 bases at J, with 19 bases in the middle. Germline assignment: CDR1 MNHEY and CDR2 SMNVEV (reference sequence). This CDR3 has 16 amino acids. CDR3 bases: TGTGCCAGCAGTTCACAGGGAATCTCCCCCATCTACGAGCAGTACTTC. This codes for CASSSQGISPIYEQYF.

This clone turned up a few times. The chain employs TRBV6-5 and TRBJ1-2; no clear D gene. V was trimmed by 8 bases and J by 4 bases, leaving 11 bases between them. Germline-derived CDR1 and CDR2 are MNHEY and SVGAGI. This CDR3 is 12 amino acids long. The CDR3 sequence is CASGGFGYGYTF. The DNA for the CDR3 is TGTGCCAGCGGAGGGTTCGGCTATGGCTACACCTTC.